One and the same sample provided the 26 T cell receptor beta chains below, sequenced in a study of blood T cells in healthy people across ages. With a J-beta primer mix and a sample-barcoded 5' primer, a second PCR ran 7 to 11 cycles. TCRdb independently ran MiXCR on the 5' RACE reads; one entry per CDR3 protein. Among about 760,000 distinct CDR3 sequences listed, 56% were seen once. Sequences were obtained from blood. The receptors here all came from a man between 35 and 55 years old in good health.

This clonotype was seen only a few times. This chain uses TRBV3-1 with TRBJ2-5, with a weak D call TRBD1 (5 bases). The germline gives CDR1 LGHDT, CDR2 YNNKEL (reference sequence). Trimming cost V 4 bases and J 1 base, with 13 bases left between them. The CDR3 consists of 15 residues. CDR3: CASSLPQGSQETQYF. The DNA of the CDR3 is TGTGCCAGCAGCCTCCCTCAGGGTAGCCAAGAGACCCAGTACTTC.

The J gene is TRBJ2-5, the V gene TRBV14; 9 nucleotides agree with TRBD1. This CDR3 region has 16 residues. CDR1 is SGHDN, CDR2 FVKESK, per germline. Trimming cost V 4 bases and J 4 bases; bases outside gene matches: 10. The CDR3 sequence: CASSRTGDSPGETQYF. Here the CDR3 DNA reads TGTGCCAGCAGCCGGACAGGGGATTCCCCTGGAGAGACCCAGTACTTC.

The chain uses TRBV21-1 and TRBJ2-7. TRBV21-1 is classified as a pseudogene. The CDR3 extends over 16 amino acids. CDR3: CASSKARGRGSYEQYF. CDR3 nucleotide sequence: TGTGCCAGCAGCAAAGCTCGGGGTCGGGGCTCCTACGAGCAGTACTTC.

The genes are TRBV4-2 and TRBJ1-4; D unclear. Trimming left V 1 base short and J 0 bases short, with 9 bases between. The CDR3 sequence is 16 residues long. Germline CDR1 reads LGHNA; CDR2 reads YNFKEQ. CDR3 in DNA: TGTGCCAGCAGCCAAGTCTTTGGTGCAACTAATGAAAAACTGTTTTTT. It specifies CASSQVFGATNEKLFF.

This clonotype was seen at least ten times. The chain uses TRBV7-3 and TRBJ2-7; 9 nucleotides match TRBD2. The CDR3 runs 15 residues. Per the germline V gene, CDR1 is SGHTA and CDR2 is FQGTGA. V was clipped by 5 bases and J by 2 bases; unmatched bases: 7. CDR3 sequence: CASSVGLAVPYEQYF. In DNA, the CDR3 is TGTGCCAGCAGCGTGGGACTAGCCGTCCCCTACGAGCAGTACTTC.

This clonotype was observed a handful of times. The chain couples TRBV7-2 to TRBJ1-2; no clear D gene. V gave up 1 base and J gave up 3 bases, with 6 bases separating them. Germline-derived CDR1 and CDR2 are SGHTA and FQGNSA. This CDR3 comprises 13 residues. CDR3 residues: CASSLGAHYGYTF. In DNA, the CDR3 is TGTGCCAGCAGCTTAGGGGCGCACTATGGCTACACCTTC.

V and J are TRBV11-2 and TRBJ1-1; 11 nucleotides match TRBD1. With 1 base clipped from V and 10 bases from J, the junction kept 8 bases outside the gene matches. The CDR3 has 15 residues. Germline V gene sequence: CDR1 SGHAT, CDR2 FQNNGV. In DNA form, the CDR3 reads TGTGCCAGCAGCTTAGGGACAGGGGGCTCGAGTTCAGCTTTCTTT. Its protein is CASSLGTGGSSSAFF.

V gene TRBV29-1 combines with J gene TRBJ2-1; D is uncertain. This CDR3 is 10 amino acids long. Germline-derived CDR1 and CDR2 are SQVTM and ANQGSEA. CDR3 loop: CSRNYNEQFF. CDR3 nucleotides: TGCAGTCGCAATTACAATGAGCAGTTCTTC.

V gene TRBV3-1 combines with J gene TRBJ2-1, with D unresolved. Germline CDR1 reads LGHDT; CDR2 reads YNNKEL (reference sequence). This CDR3 has 15 amino acids. Trimming took 5 bases from V and 8 from J, leaving 19 bases between them. Written as DNA, the CDR3 is TGTGCCAGCAGCTTAGTCGCAGTTTCGGCCGATGAGCAGTTCTTC. Amino acids: CASSLVAVSADEQFF.

This clonotype was detected only a few times. The rearrangement joins TRBV28 to TRBJ2-5, with unresolved D. Trimming stripped 8 bases from V and 0 bases from J, with 7 bases between. The germline V gene encodes CDR1 MDHEN and CDR2 SYDVKM. The CDR3 covers 12 residues. The CDR3 spells CASCWHQETQYF. In DNA form, the CDR3 reads TGTGCCAGCTGCTGGCACCAAGAGACCCAGTACTTC.

The chain employs TRBV6-6 and TRBJ1-1; D may be TRBD1 (5 bases). V lost 2 bases, J lost 3 bases, and 16 bases lay in between. The CDR3 is 16 amino acids. Germline-derived CDR1 and CDR2 are MNHNY and SVGAGI (reference sequence). The CDR3 loop is CASSYLKTPGDTEAFF. The CDR3 DNA follows: TGTGCCAGCAGTTACCTCAAGACCCCGGGGGACACTGAAGCTTTCTTT.

V is TRBV5-1 and J is TRBJ2-1; D may be TRBD1 (6 bases). With 3 bases removed from V and 7 bases from J, the gap between germline ends came to 20 bases. Germline values: CDR1 SGHRS, CDR2 YFSETQ. This CDR3 has 16 amino acids. This CDR3 is CASSSGRGGAENEQFF. As DNA, the CDR3 is TGCGCCAGCAGCTCCGGCAGAGGGGGAGCGGAGAATGAGCAGTTCTTC. The whole variable domain, remainder taken from reference TRBV5-1 and TRBJ2-1, is KAGVTQTPRYLIKTRGQQVTLSCSPISGHRSVSWYQQTPGQGLQFLFEYFSETQRNKGNFPGRFSGRQFSNSRSEMNVSTLELGDSALYLCASSSGRGGAENEQFFGPGTRLTVL.

The chain links TRBV21-1 to TRBJ1-6; TRBD1 is taken as the D call from the table, unchecked against the DNA. TRBV21-1 is a listed pseudogene. CDR3 length equals 14 residues. The CDR3: CASSLQGAHSPLHF. CDR3 DNA sequence: TGTGCCAGCAGCTTACAGGGGGCGCATTCACCCCTCCACTTT.

V is TRBV5-1 and J is TRBJ2-2; D ambiguous. Germline assignment: CDR1 SGHRS and CDR2 YFSETQ. The CDR3 sequence is 14 residues long. Trimming removed 1 base from V and 6 bases from J, with 10 bases in between. CDR3: CASSLKLAAGELFF. In nucleotides, the CDR3 is TGCGCCAGCAGCTTGAAGTTGGCGGCCGGGGAGCTGTTTTTT.

Concerning this clonotype itself: This could be a read error, since a much larger clone is one nucleotide away. The chain combines TRBV27 with TRBJ2-5, with a weak D call TRBD1 (6 bases). CDR1 is MNHEY, CDR2 SMNVEV, per germline (reference sequence). V dropped 5 bases and J dropped 4 bases, with 17 bases sitting between them. The CDR3 covers 15 residues. DNA of the CDR3: TGTGCCAGCAGTAAAGGCATTTGGGGGCGAGAGACCCAGTACTTC. This sequence encodes CASSKGIWGRETQYF.

This rearrangement joins TRBV28 to TRBJ2-7; maybe TRBD1 (6 bases). The CDR3 consists of 17 residues. Trimming removed 2 bases from V and 2 bases from J, with 19 bases in between. Germline V gene sequence: CDR1 MDHEN, CDR2 SYDVKM. The CDR3 DNA reads TGTGCCAGCAGTTTAGATGGCCGGACAGCCCCCGCCTACGAGCAGTACTTC. Protein: CASSLDGRTAPAYEQYF.

The chain employs TRBV12-3 or TRBV12-4 and TRBJ1-3, with a tentative D call TRBD1 (6 bases). V was shortened by 6 bases and J by 2 bases, with 11 bases between the two germline ends. This CDR3 has 14 residues. The chain's CDR3 is CASRIQGTGNTIYF. The CDR3 nucleotides read TGTGCCAGCAGGATACAGGGAACTGGAAACACCATATATTTT.

This chain joins TRBV9 and TRBJ2-3, with 9 nucleotides matching TRBD2. Germline V gene data show CDR1 as SGDLS and CDR2 as YYNGEE. This CDR3 has 16 amino acids. V shed 0 bases and J 3 bases; nucleotides not matched to a gene: 5. The CDR3 coding sequence is TGTGCCAGCAGCGTAGAGGGACTAGCAAGGACAGATACGCAGTATTTT. It codes for CASSVEGLARTDTQYF.

This clonotype was detected a few times. Here the CDR3 reads CASSLKPSGWVYEQYF. The CDR3 DNA reads TGTGCCAGCAGTTTAAAACCGAGCGGGTGGGTCTACGAGCAGTACTTC. The chain has TRBV27 and TRBJ2-5; D may be TRBD2 (6 bases). The J call may be faulty, since TRBJ2-7 better matches the DNA end. Germline assignment: CDR1 MNHEY and CDR2 SMNVEV (reference sequence). The CDR3 runs to 16 residues.

The V gene is TRBV20-1, the J gene TRBJ2-7, with D tentatively TRBD1 (6 bases). Per germline, CDR1 DFQATT and CDR2 SNEGSKA (reference sequence). The CDR3 extends over 11 amino acids. With 8 bases removed from V and 2 bases from J, the gap between germline ends came to 10 bases. The CDR3 coding sequence is TGCAGTCTAAACAGGGCCTACGAGCAGTACTTC. Encoded protein: CSLNRAYEQYF.

The chain carries TRBV14 and TRBJ2-1; 7 bases map to TRBD2. CDR3 length: 17 amino acids. Germline loops: CDR1 SGHDN, CDR2 FVKESK. Trimming at V came to 0 bases and at J to 3 bases, leaving 8 bases not matched to a gene. Written as DNA, the CDR3 is TGTGCCAGCAGCCAAGATTCAAGGACTAGGGTCTACAATGAGCAGTTCTTC. Translation gives CASSQDSRTRVYNEQFF. Full variable domain (missing parts from reference TRBV14 and TRBJ2-1): EAGVTQFPSHSVIEKGQTVTLRCDPISGHDNLYWYRRVMGKEIKFLLHFVKESKQDESGMPNNRFLAERTGGTYSTLKVQPAELEDSGVYFCASSQDSRTRVYNEQFFGPGTRLTVL.

The chain combines TRBV27 with TRBJ1-1; 10 nucleotides line up with TRBD1. Germline V gives CDR1 MNHEY, CDR2 SMNVEV (reference sequence). The CDR3 length is 17 residues. With 8 bases clipped from V and 1 base from J, the junction kept 13 bases outside the gene matches. DNA for the CDR3: TGTGCCAGCGAAGGACGGACAGGGGGGTTGCGGAACACTGAAGCTTTCTTT. It yields the protein CASEGRTGGLRNTEAFF.

The sample holds many counts of this clonotype. DNA for the CDR3: TGCAGTGCTAGATTCGGACAGGGCTATAACTATGGCTACACCTTC. This encodes CSARFGQGYNYGYTF. This chain joins TRBV20-1 and TRBJ1-2, with 8 bases lining up with TRBD1. In germline, CDR1 is DFQATT, CDR2 SNEGSKA (reference sequence). The CDR3 contains 15 residues. Trimming at V came to 2 bases and at J to 1 base, leaving 6 bases not matched to a gene.

The chain has TRBV25-1 and TRBJ2-7; D might be TRBD2 (5 bases). V was trimmed by 6 bases and J by 5 bases, leaving 11 bases between them. Germline loops: CDR1 MGHDK, CDR2 SYGVNS. The CDR3 totals 12 residues. CDR3 DNA: TGTGCCAGCAGGAGGGTAGGAAACGAGCAGTACTTC. Its protein is CASRRVGNEQYF.

This clonotype has a handful of counts. This sequence joins TRBV6-2 or TRBV6-3 and TRBJ2-1; D gene uncertain. The ends were cut back, 5 bases at V and 2 bases at J, with 4 bases in the middle. The germline gives CDR1 MNHEY, CDR2 SVGEGT. The CDR3 contains 12 residues. The CDR3 here is CASSEAYNEQFF. In nucleotides, the CDR3 is TGTGCCAGCAGTGAGGCCTACAATGAGCAGTTCTTC.

A word on this clonotype: Germline is not matched at one junction end, which may reflect a read error. This chain connects TRBV3-1 to TRBJ1-6; 8 bases line up with TRBD1. Looked up from germline, CDR1 is LGHDT and CDR2 is YNNKEL (reference sequence). CDR3 length: 16 residues. The DNA for the CDR3 is TGTGTCAGCAGCTCTACTTGGGACAGGACCAATTCACCCCTCCACTTT. Amino acid sequence: CVSSSTWDRTNSPLHF.